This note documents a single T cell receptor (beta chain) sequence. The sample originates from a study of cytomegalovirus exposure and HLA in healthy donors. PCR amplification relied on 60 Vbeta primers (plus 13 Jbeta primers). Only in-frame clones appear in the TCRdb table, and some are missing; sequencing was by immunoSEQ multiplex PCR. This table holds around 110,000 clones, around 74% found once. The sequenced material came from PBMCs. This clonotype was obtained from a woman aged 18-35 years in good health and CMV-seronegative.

The DNA of the CDR3 is TGTGCCAGCAGGGCCGGAGTAACTAACTATGGCTACACCTTC. Its protein is CASRAGVTNYGYTF. The chain recombines TRBV6-5 with TRBJ1-2; the D is unclear. Looked up from germline, CDR1 is MNHEY and CDR2 is SVGAGI. The V end lost 6 bases, the J end lost 0 bases, and 11 bases lay between the germline ends. The CDR3 is made up of 14 amino acids.